This T cell receptor (beta chain) came from a study of blood T cell repertoires in COVID-19. In the study overall: From T cells, B-cell-depleted T cells, or PBMCs came the material, which was cDNA or gDNA.

This CDR3 has 20 amino acids. Germline assignment: CDR1 LGHDT and CDR2 YNNKEL (reference sequence). The germline V and J ends were trimmed by 4 bases and 0 bases, with 25 bases remaining between them. Methods used by the authors: Amplified reference gene primers provided the basis for estimating nucleated cell counts. Repertoires were generated with immunoSEQ multiplex PCR, while TCRdb's copy carries only in-frame clones and drops some. Clone size and V and J calls were adopted from that table, with D and trimming inferred from the DNA. The top ten clones hold just under 7.5% of a sample with roughly 230,000 clones, roughly 84% of them seen once.

The V and J genes are TRBV3-1 (or the pseudogene TRBV3-2) and TRBJ1-3; perhaps TRBD1 as D (6 bases). The clonotype originates from a woman in her fifties or sixties with acute or convalescent COVID-19. Sequencing was carried out using peripheral blood. Here the CDR3 DNA reads TGTGCCAGCAGCCTCCTGGGGGGGGCACAAAAGGTGGGCTCTGGAAACACCATATATTTT. Residues: CASSLLGGAQKVGSGNTIYF.